These 28 T cell receptor beta chains were sequenced from one sample in a study of regulatory T cells in long-lasting Graves disease. Relying on iRepertoire HTBI primers and Arm-PCR of CDR3 regions, the team built TCR beta libraries. A single record per CDR3 protein comes from TCRdb applying MiXCR to the multiplex PCR reads. The table has some 470,000 distinct CDR3 sequences, 20% to 25% seen once. Noted time point: persistent/refractory GD, antithyroid drugs over 5 years with positive TRAb. The authors made the TCR library using RNA they extracted from PBMCs. This material consisted of peripheral blood mononuclear cells (PBMCs), taken when the disease was refractory, from a patient treated with antithyroid drugs. The receptors were gathered from a female donor with Graves disease.

The chain couples TRBV7-8 to TRBJ2-7; no definite D call. Germline loops: CDR1 SGHVS, CDR2 FQNEAQ. The CDR3 loop spans 12 amino acids. Trimming cost V 0 bases and J 6 bases, with 6 bases left between them. The CDR3 nucleotides are TGTGCCAGCAGCTTAGCGTCGGGCGAGCAGTACTTC. This gives the protein CASSLASGEQYF.

V gene TRBV5-1 combines with J gene TRBJ1-1; 8 nucleotides match TRBD1. V was pared by 0 bases and J by 2 bases, with 3 bases of the junction left unmatched. CDR1 is SGHRS and CDR2 is YFSETQ in the germline V gene. The CDR3 is 15 residues long. This CDR3 reads CASSLAGQANTEAFF. CDR3 bases: TGCGCCAGCAGCTTGGCGGGACAGGCTAACACTGAAGCTTTCTTT.

This clonotype was seen more than once but under ten times. The gene calls are TRBV6-5 and TRBJ1-4; 10 bases line up with TRBD1. CDR3 length: 17 residues. Germline trimming cut 1 base from V and 8 bases from J; bases unmatched to any gene: 10. Germline V gives CDR1 MNHEY, CDR2 SVGAGI. The CDR3 loop reads CASSYYDPGQGSEKLFF. Written as DNA, the CDR3 is TGTGCCAGCAGTTACTACGATCCGGGACAGGGGTCCGAAAAACTGTTTTTT.

The rearrangement uses TRBV12-3 or TRBV12-4 and TRBJ2-1; D unclear. The CDR3 is 13 amino acids. V was clipped by 7 bases and J by 6 bases, with 13 bases between them. CDR3: CASTFTRGNEQFF. CDR3 nucleotide sequence: TGTGCCAGCACCTTTACGAGAGGCAATGAGCAGTTCTTC.

The chain links TRBV9 to TRBJ2-7; tentatively, D is TRBD2 (5 bases). Trimming removed 5 bases at V and 3 bases at J, with 12 bases between. Germline CDR1 SGDLS, CDR2 YYNGEE. This CDR3 is 13 amino acids long. For the CDR3, the DNA is TGTGCCAGCAGTGCGGGCCCCATCTACGAGCAGTACTTC. Translated: CASSAGPIYEQYF.

This chain connects TRBV6-2 or TRBV6-3 to TRBJ1-5; D is perhaps TRBD1 (6 bases). There are 15 residues in the CDR3. The germline CDR1 and CDR2 sequences are MNHEY and SVGEGT. Trimming stripped 7 bases from V and 11 bases from J, with 24 bases between. The CDR3 reads CASTRGGRPDETQHF. The CDR3 DNA reads TGTGCCAGCACGCGTGGGGGGCGCCCCGATGAAACCCAGCATTTT.

The CDR3: CASTDRDRDYEQYF. The CDR3 DNA reads TGTGCCAGCACCGACCGGGACAGGGACTACGAGCAGTACTTC. The V call is TRBV6-1, the J call TRBJ2-7, with 9 bases lining up with TRBD1. There are 14 residues in the CDR3. Germline assignment: CDR1 MNHNS and CDR2 SASEGT. The J segment lost 3 bases and the V segment lost 7 bases, leaving 7 bases of the junction unmatched.

The rearrangement uses TRBV2 and TRBJ2-3; maybe TRBD1 (6 bases). The DNA end favors TRBJ2-5, so the J call may be wrong. CDR1 is SNHLY and CDR2 is FYNNEI in the germline V gene. The CDR3 covers 14 residues. The CDR3, as DNA: TGTGCCAGCAAGCTAACAGGGAACGGCGAGACCCAGTACTTC. This sequence encodes CASKLTGNGETQYF.

There are a few counts of this clonotype. V and J are TRBV7-2 and TRBJ1-2; 7 bases map to TRBD1. The CDR3 totals 14 residues. V was pared by 1 base and J by 4 bases, with 3 bases of the junction left unmatched. CDR1 SGHTA and CDR2 FQGNSA come from the germline V gene. The CDR3: CASSLDGQVYGYTF. CDR3 nucleotides: TGTGCCAGCAGCTTAGATGGACAGGTCTATGGCTACACCTTC.

V and J are TRBV4-3 and TRBJ1-2, with a possible D match to TRBD1 (6 bases). This CDR3 is built from 17 residues. V was clipped by 3 bases and J by 5 bases, with 22 bases between them. Germline-derived CDR1 and CDR2 are LGHNA and YSLEER. CDR3 in amino acids: CASSQTKGGSWIYGYTF. The CDR3 DNA sequence: TGCGCCAGCAGCCAGACGAAGGGGGGAAGTTGGATTTATGGCTACACCTTC.

This clonotype came up many times. The genes are TRBV12-3 or TRBV12-4 and TRBJ2-7; D remains unclear. The V end lost 1 base, the J end lost 3 bases, and 7 bases lay between the germline ends. The CDR3 contains 13 residues. CDR3 in DNA: TGTGCCAGCAGTTTAGGGGCCCTCTACGAGCAGTACTTC. It is translated as CASSLGALYEQYF.

CDR3 region: CSASARTSGGGETQYF. DNA of the CDR3: TGCAGTGCTAGTGCCCGGACTAGCGGGGGGGGAGAGACCCAGTACTTC. The rearrangement uses TRBV20-1 and TRBJ2-5; 15 nucleotides agree with TRBD2. Germline CDR1 DFQATT, CDR2 SNEGSKA (reference sequence). The CDR3 length is 16 residues. Germline trimming cut 3 bases from V and 4 bases from J; bases unmatched to any gene: 6.

The chain links TRBV7-9 to TRBJ2-3; D gene ambiguous. V lost 5 bases to trimming and J lost 3 bases, with 12 bases between them. Germline assignment: CDR1 SEHNR and CDR2 FQNEAQ (reference sequence). The CDR3 length is 14 residues. The CDR3 sequence: CASSPSQRTDTQYF. The CDR3 DNA is TGTGCCAGCAGCCCGAGCCAGAGGACAGATACGCAGTATTTT.

In this sample, this clonotype turned up many times. The rearrangement joins TRBV20-1 to TRBJ2-5, with D perhaps TRBD1 (5 bases). V was pared by 6 bases and J by 2 bases, with 16 bases between. The CDR3 covers 14 residues. The germline V gene has CDR1 DFQATT and CDR2 SNEGSKA (reference sequence). The CDR3 here is CSAISGPAQETQYF. The CDR3 DNA reads TGCAGTGCCATATCAGGGCCGGCACAAGAGACCCAGTACTTC.

This clonotype was detected a few times. V usage is TRBV30 and J usage is TRBJ1-1; D remains ambiguous. V lost 4 bases to trimming and J lost 7 bases, with 16 bases between them. Germline CDR1 GTSNPN, CDR2 SVGIG (reference sequence). The CDR3 has 13 amino acids. As DNA, the CDR3 is TGTGCCTGGACCCCTACCCAGCCGATTGAAGCTTTCTTT. Translated: CAWTPTQPIEAFF.

This clonotype was picked up many times. This chain uses TRBV28 with TRBJ1-2; D uncertain. The ends were cut back, 7 bases at V and 4 bases at J, with 16 bases in the middle. Germline CDR1 is MDHEN and CDR2 is SYDVKM. The CDR3 is made up of 14 amino acids. The CDR3 protein is CASTSRATSYGYTF. The CDR3 coding sequence is TGTGCCAGCACCTCACGGGCGACCTCCTATGGCTACACCTTC.

As for this clonotype: One base separates it from a far larger clone, so it is likely a read error. This sequence joins TRBV2 and TRBJ1-2; 7 bases map to TRBD1. Trimming removed 7 bases from V and 0 bases from J; junction bases left unmatched: 5. The CDR3 sequence is 14 residues long. Germline CDR1 reads SNHLY; CDR2 reads FYNNEI. CDR3 in DNA: TGTGCCAGCACACGGGACAGCGCTAACTATGGCTACACCTTC. It translates to CASTRDSANYGYTF.

In this sample, this clonotype turned up many times. This chain links TRBV15 with TRBJ1-4; TRBD1 matches at 7 bases. From germline, CDR1 is LNHNV and CDR2 YYDKDF (reference sequence). V was pared by 3 bases and J by 5 bases, with 3 bases of the junction left unmatched. This CDR3 region has 14 residues. CDR3 residues: CATSRDRINEKLFF. CDR3 nucleotides: TGTGCCACCAGCAGGGACAGGATCAATGAAAAACTGTTTTTT.

The table lists this clonotype with a few counts. A much larger clone sits a single nucleotide away, making a read error possible. The rearrangement uses TRBV11-3 and TRBJ1-1; D is perhaps TRBD1 (5 bases). CDR1 is SGHNT, CDR2 YENEEA, per germline. V shed 0 bases and J shed 5 bases, with 7 bases lying between them. The CDR3 covers 13 residues. DNA of the CDR3: TGTGCCAGCAGCTTAGAAGGGGAGACTGAAGCTTTCTTT. Protein: CASSLEGETEAFF. The variable domain in full, completed from reference TRBV11-3 and TRBJ1-1, reads EAGVVQSPRYKIIEKKQPVAFWCNPISGHNTLYWYLQNLGQGPELLIRYENEEAVDDSQLPKDRFSAERLKGVDSTLKIQPAELGDSAVYLCASSLEGETEAFFGQGTRLTVV.

This clonotype was detected a few times. The genes are TRBV18 and TRBJ2-4, with 9 bases fitting TRBD1. The CDR3 totals 18 residues. Germline-derived CDR1 and CDR2 are KGHSH and LQKENI. With 0 bases clipped from V and 7 bases from J, the junction kept 13 bases outside the gene matches. CDR3 nucleotides: TGTGCCAGCTCACCACCGGACGGGGACAGGGTACGGAGCAACATTCAGTACTTC. Translated, it gives CASSPPDGDRVRSNIQYF.

J is TRBJ1-2 and V is TRBV28, with 7 bases fitting TRBD1. This CDR3 comprises 15 residues. The germline V gene encodes CDR1 MDHEN and CDR2 SYDVKM. V lost 6 bases to trimming and J lost 2 bases; unmatched junction nucleotides: 9. CDR3 protein: CASSSRQGSNYGYTF. Here the CDR3 DNA reads TGTGCCAGCAGCTCACGACAGGGATCAAACTATGGCTACACCTTC.

CDR3 nucleotide sequence: TGCGCCAGCAGCTTGCTGGAGGGGAACTACAATGAGCAGTTCTTC. Translated: CASSLLEGNYNEQFF. J is TRBJ2-1 and V is TRBV5-1, with D perhaps matching TRBD2 (6 bases). V was shortened by 1 base and J by 3 bases, with 11 bases between the two germline ends. The germline V gene encodes CDR1 SGHRS and CDR2 YFSETQ. The CDR3 length is 15 residues.

This sequence joins TRBV19 and TRBJ1-4; possible D gene TRBD1, 5 bases. Trimming cost V 4 bases and J 5 bases, with 14 bases left between them. This CDR3 is 15 amino acids long. Germline V CDR1 and CDR2: LNHDA, SQIVND (reference sequence). Here the CDR3 DNA reads TGTGCCAGTAGTAACACACCAGGGCGCAATGAAAAACTGTTTTTT. Residues: CASSNTPGRNEKLFF.

This clonotype was counted a few times. The chain joins TRBV3-1 to TRBJ2-2; 7 nucleotides match TRBD2. Germline values: CDR1 LGHDT, CDR2 YNNKEL (reference sequence). CDR3 length equals 16 residues. Trimming removed 3 bases from V and 0 bases from J; junction bases left unmatched: 4. CDR3 sequence: CASSHLGRANTGELFF. For the CDR3, the DNA is TGTGCCAGCAGCCACCTAGGGAGGGCGAACACCGGGGAGCTGTTTTTT. Full variable domain (missing parts from reference TRBV3-1 and TRBJ2-2): DTAVSQTPKYLVTQMGNDKSIKCEQNLGHDTMYWYKQDSKKFLKIMFSYNNKELIINETVPNRFSPKSPDKAHLNLHINSLELGDSAVYFCASSHLGRANTGELFFGEGSRLTVL.

The chain has TRBV7-9 and TRBJ1-1; D ambiguous. Germline assignment: CDR1 SEHNR and CDR2 FQNEAQ (reference sequence). The CDR3 extends over 12 amino acids. Trimming stripped 7 bases from V and 8 bases from J, with 14 bases between. The CDR3 loop is CASTQGSLEAFF. CDR3 in DNA: TGTGCCAGCACCCAAGGGTCGTTAGAAGCTTTCTTT.

This clonotype was found a few times. This sequence joins TRBV15 and TRBJ1-4; D is possibly TRBD1 (5 bases). V was cut by 2 bases and J by 0 bases, with 10 bases left in between. This CDR3 has 16 residues. Looked up from germline, CDR1 is LNHNV and CDR2 is YYDKDF (reference sequence). The CDR3 reads CATSRPGSPTNEKLFF. In nucleotides, the CDR3 is TGTGCCACCAGCAGACCAGGGAGCCCAACTAATGAAAAACTGTTTTTT.

The table lists this clonotype with a few counts. Written as DNA, the CDR3 is TGTGCCAGCAGCGCCTGGACAGCTTTCTCCTACGAGCAGTACTTC. This encodes CASSAWTAFSYEQYF. The rearrangement links TRBV7-2 to TRBJ2-7; D is perhaps TRBD1 (6 bases). The CDR3 sequence is 15 residues long. The germline V and J ends were trimmed by 5 bases and 0 bases, with 14 bases remaining between them. Per the germline V gene, CDR1 is SGHTA and CDR2 is FQGNSA.

This clonotype has a count of ten or more. The rearrangement uses TRBV28 and TRBJ2-7, with TRBD1 as a possible D gene (5 bases). The CDR3 extends over 14 amino acids. The germline V gene encodes CDR1 MDHEN and CDR2 SYDVKM. The germline V and J ends were trimmed by 6 bases and 5 bases, with 17 bases remaining between them. CDR3 nucleotides: TGTGCCAGCAGACTGGATCAGGGTCGGAACGAGCAGTACTTC. Amino acids: CASRLDQGRNEQYF.